Listed here is a single TCR beta chain. The clone's antigen remains unknown. Per-base qualities were not stored, and no clone one base away is much larger. TCRbeta CDR3 regions were amplified from genomic DNA using the immunoSEQ Assay, a bias-controlled multiplex PCR. The paper's data handling went like this. The number of nucleated cells in each sample was estimated by amplification of reference gene primers within the assay. To quantify the absolute abundance of each unique TCRbeta CDR3 rearrangement, sequence reads were collapsed and filtered. Productive Simpson clonality was computed per sample as the square root of Simpson's diversity index over productive rearrangements. What TCRdb holds here is the immuneACCESS table cut down to in-frame rearrangements. Part of the clones is not present; checked against another copy, under half of the missing clones reflect an unresolved V gene, and the others are unexplained. V and J calls and clone size follow that table, whereas D and trimming were derived from the DNA. The sample table shows fewer than 90,000 clones, and about nine tenths are seen once. 0.47% of the sample lies in the top ten.

This entry is derived from a study of blood T cell repertoires in COVID-19 (TCRdb year 2020). For the study in its entirety: Samples covering the acute and convalescent phases of COVID-19 were provided by collaborators in the United States, Italy and Spain. The material from the prospective study consisted of cDNA or gDNA derived from T cells, B-cell-depleted T cells, or PBMCs. Deeply sampled blood TCRbeta repertoires from subjects exposed to, actively infected with, or recovered from COVID-19 were included in the dataset. A freely available public database, intended as a resource for researchers studying the immune response to SARS-CoV-2, is where the repertoires were released. Samples were obtained from the ongoing ImmuneRACE study (first 160 participants) and from approximately 1,200 subjects provided by 6 global collaborators. A de-identified subject ID, COVID-19 status, age in years and sex were almost always included in the sample metadata. HLA class I and class II types, where available, came from metadata supplied by the sample provider rather than from assay-based typing. Findings and caveats that apply to the study as a whole: The amount of clinical and demographic metadata varied by source and participant and was provided uncurated.

Collaborating institutions collected whole blood in K2EDTA tubes following their own protocols. For TCRbeta analysis, collaborator samples were shipped as frozen whole blood, as isolated PBMCs, or as DNA extracted from either sample type. There are 14 amino acids in the CDR3, from cysteine to phenylalanine inclusive. The kept DNA is CDR3 alone, 42 bases in frame from the first base. Trimming leaves V shorter by 4 bases and J shorter by 1 base, with the junction holding 1 base beyond the gene matches. CDR1 SNHLY and CDR2 FYNNEI are derived from the germline V gene. This sequence originates from a man aged 60 to 75 with acute or convalescent COVID-19. The specimen was peripheral blood. The chain joins TRBV2 to TRBJ2-3; 8 bases in the junction line up with TRBD2. The DNA sequence reads TGTGCCAGCAGTGTCGGGGGGGGCACAGATACGCAGTATTTT. The resulting protein is CASSVGGGTDTQYF.